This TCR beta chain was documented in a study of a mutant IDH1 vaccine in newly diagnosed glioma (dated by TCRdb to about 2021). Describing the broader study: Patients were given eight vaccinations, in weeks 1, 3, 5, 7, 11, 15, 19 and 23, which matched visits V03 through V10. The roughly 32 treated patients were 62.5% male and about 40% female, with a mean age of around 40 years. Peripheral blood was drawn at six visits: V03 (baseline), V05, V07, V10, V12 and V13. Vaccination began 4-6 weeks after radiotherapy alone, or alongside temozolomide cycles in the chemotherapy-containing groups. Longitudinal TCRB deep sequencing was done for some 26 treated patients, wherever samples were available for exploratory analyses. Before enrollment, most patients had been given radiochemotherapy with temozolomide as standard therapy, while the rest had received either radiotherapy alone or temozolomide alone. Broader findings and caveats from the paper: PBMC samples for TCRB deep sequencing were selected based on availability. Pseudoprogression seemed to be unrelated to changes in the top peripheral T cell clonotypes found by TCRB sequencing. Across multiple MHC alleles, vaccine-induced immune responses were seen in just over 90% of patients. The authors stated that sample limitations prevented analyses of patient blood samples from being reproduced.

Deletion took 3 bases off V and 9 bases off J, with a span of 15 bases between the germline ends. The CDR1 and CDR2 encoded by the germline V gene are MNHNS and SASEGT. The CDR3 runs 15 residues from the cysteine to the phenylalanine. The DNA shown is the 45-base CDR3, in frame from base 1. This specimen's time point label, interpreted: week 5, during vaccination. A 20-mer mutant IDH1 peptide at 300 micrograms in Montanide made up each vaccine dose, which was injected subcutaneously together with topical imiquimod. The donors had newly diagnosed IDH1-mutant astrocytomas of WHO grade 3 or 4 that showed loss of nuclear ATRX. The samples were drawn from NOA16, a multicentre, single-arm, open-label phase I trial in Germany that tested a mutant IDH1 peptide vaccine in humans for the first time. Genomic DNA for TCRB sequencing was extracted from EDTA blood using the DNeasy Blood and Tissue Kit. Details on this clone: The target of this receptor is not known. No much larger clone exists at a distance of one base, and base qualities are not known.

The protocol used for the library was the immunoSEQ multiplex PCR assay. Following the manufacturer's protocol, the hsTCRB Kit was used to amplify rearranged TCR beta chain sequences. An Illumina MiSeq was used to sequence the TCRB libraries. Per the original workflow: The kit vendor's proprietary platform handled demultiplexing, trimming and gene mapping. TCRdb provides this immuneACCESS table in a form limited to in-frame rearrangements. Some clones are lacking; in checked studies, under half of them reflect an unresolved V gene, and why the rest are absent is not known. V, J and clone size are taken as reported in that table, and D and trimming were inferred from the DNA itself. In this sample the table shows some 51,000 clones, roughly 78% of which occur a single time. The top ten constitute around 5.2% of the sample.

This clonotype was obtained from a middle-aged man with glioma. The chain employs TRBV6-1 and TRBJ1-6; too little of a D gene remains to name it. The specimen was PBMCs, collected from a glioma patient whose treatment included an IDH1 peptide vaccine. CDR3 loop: CASSEEWALTSPLHF. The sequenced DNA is TGTGCCAGCAGTGAGGAGTGGGCCTTGACTTCACCCCTCCACTTT.